Presented here are 8 T cell receptor beta chains from one specimen sequenced in a study of blood T cell repertoires in COVID-19. Data came from immunoSEQ multiplex PCR; TCRdb stores just in-frame clones and leaves some out. The sample consists of some 460,000 clones, around 89% of them appearing once. The specimen was peripheral blood. The receptors derive from a woman aged 30 to 39 with acute or convalescent COVID-19.

Concerning this clone: This sample also contains other DNA sequences that code for the same CDR3. The rearrangement uses TRBV11-2 and TRBJ2-5; 7 bases are shared with TRBD2. Per germline, CDR1 SGHAT and CDR2 FQNNGV. Trimming at V came to 3 bases and at J to 4 bases, leaving 2 bases not matched to a gene. The length of the CDR3 is 13 residues. The CDR3 here is CASSLGGRETQYF. CDR3 coding DNA: TGTGCCAGCAGCTTGGGGGGGAGAGAGACCCAGTACTTC.

The chain recombines TRBV19 with TRBJ2-7, with a weak D call TRBD1 (6 bases). The CDR3 has 13 amino acids. Per germline, CDR1 LNHDA and CDR2 SQIVND (reference sequence). Trimming removed 6 bases from V and 0 bases from J, with 9 bases in between. The CDR3 DNA sequence: TGTGCCAGTAGGGTACAGGGCTCCTACGAGCAGTACTTC. Its translation is CASRVQGSYEQYF. The full variable domain, in which reference TRBV19 and TRBJ2-7 provide the parts outside the CDR3, is DGGITQSPKYLFRKEGQNVTLSCEQNLNHDAMYWYRQDPGQGLRLIYYSQIVNDFQKGDIAEGYSVSREKKESFPLTVTSAQKNPTAFYLCASRVQGSYEQYFGPGTRLTVT.

The rearrangement uses TRBV4-2 and TRBJ2-7; 7 bases agree with TRBD1. There are 14 residues in the CDR3. CDR1 is LGHNA and CDR2 is YNFKEQ in the germline V gene. J lost 3 bases, V lost 3 bases, and 5 bases had no gene match. The CDR3 nucleotides are TGTGCCAGCAGCCACGTGGGACAGAGCTACGAGCAGTACTTC. This codes for CASSHVGQSYEQYF.

The V and J genes are TRBV7-8 and TRBJ1-5; D call uncertain. The CDR3 extends over 14 amino acids. The germline V gene has CDR1 SGHVS and CDR2 FQNEAQ. V was trimmed by 5 bases and J by 1 base, leaving 9 bases between them. The CDR3 bases are TGTGCCAGCAGCCCACTCATGAGCAATCAGCCCCAGCATTTT. Translated: CASSPLMSNQPQHF.

The chain is built from TRBV6-5 and TRBJ1-2, with a tentative D call TRBD1 (6 bases). Per the germline V gene, CDR1 is MNHEY and CDR2 is SVGAGI. This CDR3 contains 14 residues. V was shortened by 6 bases and J by 5 bases, with 16 bases between the two germline ends. CDR3 coding DNA: TGTGCCAGCAGCCGAATGACAGGAGAGTATGGCTACACCTTC. Protein sequence: CASSRMTGEYGYTF.

The rearrangement uses TRBV7-3 and TRBJ2-5; weak D call: TRBD2 (5 bases). Germline values: CDR1 SGHTA, CDR2 FQGTGA. The CDR3 runs to 13 residues. Trimming pared 4 bases from V and 4 bases from J, leaving 10 bases between. The DNA for the CDR3 is TGTGCCAGCAGCTCGCGGGCAACAGAGACCCAGTACTTC. Translating gives CASSSRATETQYF. Using reference TRBV7-3 and TRBJ2-5 for the parts outside the CDR3, the full variable domain is GAGVSQTPSNKVTEKGKYVELRCDPISGHTALYWYRQSLGQGPEFLIYFQGTGAADDSGLPNDRFFAVRPEGSVSTLKIQRTERGDSAVYLCASSSRATETQYFGPGTRLLVL.

The chain uses TRBV2 and TRBJ2-3; D is unresolved. V lost 10 bases to trimming and J lost 0 bases, with 14 bases between them. This CDR3 comprises 14 residues. The germline V gene encodes CDR1 SNHLY and CDR2 FYNNEI. The CDR3 here is CATKESVSTDTQYF. CDR3 nucleotide sequence: TGTGCCACCAAAGAGTCGGTTAGCACAGATACGCAGTATTTT.

The chain employs TRBV3-1 (or the pseudogene TRBV3-2) and TRBJ2-1, with D unresolved. V gave up 1 base and J gave up 0 bases, with 7 bases separating them. The germline V gene encodes CDR1 LGHDT and CDR2 YNNKEL (reference sequence). The CDR3 has 15 amino acids. CDR3 sequence reads: CASSQAVFSYNEQFF. In DNA, the CDR3 is TGTGCCAGCAGCCAAGCAGTATTCTCCTACAATGAGCAGTTCTTC.